This T cell receptor (beta chain) was recorded in a study of tumor and adjacent non-tumor tissue in lung cancer (dated by TCRdb to the late 2010s). Regarding the research as a whole: Patients with adenocarcinoma (approximately 12), squamous cell carcinoma (2) and small cell lung cancer (1) were included in the cohort. Ages among the approximately 15 patients ranged from roughly 31 to 76 years, there were some 10 men and 5 women, and disease was at TNM stage I to III. Sequencing produced approximately 130 million productive TCRbeta reads in total, an average of approximately 4.2 million reads per sample. Using bulk TCRbeta repertoires from around 15 lung cancer patients, the study set lung tumor tissue side by side with matched distant non-tumor lung tissue. TCRbeta CDR3 sequencing was performed on thirty paired specimens, with one tumor sample and one normal lung sample collected per patient. The paper as a whole reports these results and caveats: Peripheral blood was not sequenced, so blood TCRbeta repertoires were not examined in the lung cancer patients of the study. Significantly higher TCR diversity (inverse Simpson) was observed in tumor tissue than in normal lung tissue (approximately 430 vs 150, P = 0.0075, Mann-Whitney U test). The top 100 clones made up a significantly larger cumulative share of the repertoire in normal lung than in tumor tissue. Only 15 or so patients were included in the cohort, and the need for larger samples and more detailed clinical data was noted by the authors. Neither the sequencing platform nor unique molecular identifiers are named or mentioned anywhere in the methods. Significantly higher TCR diversity was found in younger patients, and higher tumor TCR diversity was associated with shorter overall and disease-free survival.

RNA was isolated from bulk, unsorted tissue, and RNA quality was assessed with a NanoDrop ND-1000 and an Agilent 2100. Newly diagnosed lung cancer patients without prior chemotherapy who had been admitted for thoracic surgery in China between August and November 2014 were enrolled as donors. Anyone who had undergone radiotherapy or chemotherapy before, or who had another cancer at the same time, was left out of the study. Surgical tissue pieces of roughly 1-2.1 cm3 were preserved in RNAlater solution and stored at -80 °C until use. The germline V gene (reference sequence) supplies CDR1 SEHNR and CDR2 FQNEAQ. The CDR3 has 14 amino acids, counting the end cysteine and phenylalanine. The kept DNA is CDR3 alone, 42 bases in frame from the first base. Regarding this clonotype: No cognate antigen has been identified for it. Mismatch with germline at one junction end may stem from a read error.

Libraries were made using multiplex PCR. The instrument given in TCRdb is Illumina HiSeq 2500. TCRbeta libraries were constructed through three rounds of nested PCR with primers (Table S4) according to protocols adapted from ARM-PCR. Before sequencing, PCR products of 200-500 bp were excised from the gel and purified with the QIAquick gel extraction kit. For the original study's pipeline: Reads were cleaned with Trimmomatic, merged with FLASH into complete CDR3 sequences, and assigned to V(D)J germline segments with MiTCR. Clonal diversity was calculated as the inverse Simpson's index using VDJtools. A read counted as productive if the sequence was in-frame and lacked a premature stop codon. In TCRdb, the public reads were trimmed at Q25 with fastp and aligned with MiXCR, with productive beta chains retained. Duplicate CDR3 protein sequences are folded into a single record with the most common DNA and genes. The V and J calls shown here were made by TCRdb, not taken from the authors' results. The sample table lists some 84,000 distinct CDR3 sequences, 61% of them with a count of one. The ten top clones hold 15% of the sample.

The origin of this receptor is a man in his sixties or seventies with non-small cell lung cancer. Sequencing was done on a sample of lung tumor tissue. The sequence joins TRBV7-9 to TRBJ1-1; there is no confident call for the D gene. The sequenced DNA is TGTGCCAGCAGATGGAAGGCTGTGAACACTGAAGCTCTCTTT. Its protein reads: CASRWKAVNTEALF.